This T cell receptor beta chain was observed in a study of CD8 T cells in ankylosing spondylitis. General study points: Researchers reportedly found disease-linked clones significantly enriched in matched ankylosing spondylitis synovial fluid.

Each TCR beta library was made by quantitative 5'-RACE that incorporated molecular barcodes. In TCRdb, the 5' RACE reads were re-called with MiXCR into one record per CDR3 protein. The sample contains 350,000 to 400,000 distinct CDR3 sequences, 20% of which appear only once. There are 15 residues in the CDR3. The V end lost 3 bases, the J end lost 4 bases, and 15 bases lay between the germline ends. Germline V lookup: CDR1 MDHEN, CDR2 SYDVKM. This clonotype is medium-sized (0.01 to 0.1%). What it binds is not known. The chain joins TRBV28 to TRBJ1-1; D perhaps matches TRBD1 (6 bases). The clonotype originates from a male donor with ankylosing spondylitis or in good health (not recorded which). Sequencing was done on a sample of blood, either unsorted or a sorted T cell fraction (not recorded which). CDR3 residues: CASSFPVTGGTEAFF. In nucleotides, the CDR3 is TGTGCCAGCAGTTTTCCCGTGACAGGCGGCACTGAAGCTTTCTTT.